This T cell receptor (beta chain) derives from a study of OX40 agonist ivuxolimab in advanced cancers. Study results and caveats: Dose levels from 0.1 to 3.0 mg/kg saw CD4+ and CD8+ blood T cells expand clonally by week 6.

This CDR3 region has 17 residues. The V gene end was trimmed by 2 bases and the J gene end by 5 bases; junction bases not matched to a gene: 8. Germline V gene lookup returns CDR1 LGHNA and CDR2 YNFKEQ. Concerning this clone: Its cognate antigen is unknown.

Clones were sequenced by immunoSEQ multiplex PCR, and TCRdb holds only the in-frame ones, with some missing. The table includes some 76,000 clones, roughly 92% detected once. The TCR originated in an adult with an advanced solid tumor such as melanoma, head and neck, liver or kidney cancer. The starting material was CD4+ or CD8+ T cells sorted from blood, obtained in a trial of the OX40 agonist ivuxolimab. V is TRBV4-2 and J is TRBJ2-1; 11 bases match TRBD2. This CDR3 reads CASSQLAGGPIHNEQFF. The DNA of the CDR3 is TGTGCCAGCAGCCAATTAGCGGGGGGGCCTATCCACAATGAGCAGTTCTTC.